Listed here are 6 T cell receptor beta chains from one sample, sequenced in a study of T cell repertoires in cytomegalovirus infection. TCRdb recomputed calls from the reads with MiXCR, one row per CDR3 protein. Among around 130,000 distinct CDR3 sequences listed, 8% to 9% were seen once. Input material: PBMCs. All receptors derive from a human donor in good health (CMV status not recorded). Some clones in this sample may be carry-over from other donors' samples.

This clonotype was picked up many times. The CDR3 nucleotides are TGCGCCAGCAGCCAAGATTCAGGACAGGGAATTCGGGAGCAGTTCTTC. This encodes CASSQDSGQGIREQFF. The rearrangement links TRBV4-1 to TRBJ2-1; 8 bases agree with TRBD1. The germline CDR1 and CDR2 sequences are MGHRA and YSYEKL. The CDR3 loop spans 16 amino acids. V shed 0 bases, J shed 10 bases, and the junction held 11 bases outside the gene matches.

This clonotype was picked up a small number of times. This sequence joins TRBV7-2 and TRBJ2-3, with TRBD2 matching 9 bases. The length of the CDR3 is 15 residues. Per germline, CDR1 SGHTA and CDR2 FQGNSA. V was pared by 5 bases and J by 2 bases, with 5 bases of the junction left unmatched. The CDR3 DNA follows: TGTGCCAGCAGCGTTAGCGGGGGATCCACAGATACGCAGTATTTT. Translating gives CASSVSGGSTDTQYF.

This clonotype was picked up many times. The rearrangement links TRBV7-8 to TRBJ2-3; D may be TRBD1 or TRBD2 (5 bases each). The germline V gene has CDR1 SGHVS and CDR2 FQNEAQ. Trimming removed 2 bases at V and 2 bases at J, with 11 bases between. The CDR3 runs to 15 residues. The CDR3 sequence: CASSLRDGVTDTQYF. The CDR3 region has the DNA TGTGCCAGCAGCTTAAGGGACGGAGTCACAGATACGCAGTATTTT.

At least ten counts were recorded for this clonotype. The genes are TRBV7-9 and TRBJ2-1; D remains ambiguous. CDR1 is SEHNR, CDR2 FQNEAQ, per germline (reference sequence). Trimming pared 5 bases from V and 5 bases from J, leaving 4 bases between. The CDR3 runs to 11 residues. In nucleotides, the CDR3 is TGTGCCAGCAGCCTGAACAATGAGCAGTTCTTC. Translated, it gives CASSLNNEQFF.

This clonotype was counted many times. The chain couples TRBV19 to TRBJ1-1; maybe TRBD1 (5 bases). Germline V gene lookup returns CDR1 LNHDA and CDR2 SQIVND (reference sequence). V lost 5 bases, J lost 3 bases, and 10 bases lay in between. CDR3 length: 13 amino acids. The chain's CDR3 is CASSQGFHTEAFF. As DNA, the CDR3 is TGTGCCAGTAGTCAGGGATTTCACACTGAAGCTTTCTTT.

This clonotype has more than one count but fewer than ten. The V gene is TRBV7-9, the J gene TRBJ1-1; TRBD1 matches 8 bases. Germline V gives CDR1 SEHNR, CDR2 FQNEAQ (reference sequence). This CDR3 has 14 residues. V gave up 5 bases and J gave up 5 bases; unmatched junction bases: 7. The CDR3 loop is CASSAQQGGTEAFF. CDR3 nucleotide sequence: TGTGCCAGCAGCGCCCAACAGGGGGGGACTGAAGCTTTCTTT.